The 4 T cell receptor beta chains in this list originate from one sample, sequenced in a study of cytomegalovirus exposure and HLA in healthy donors. It was with 60 Vbeta and 13 Jbeta primers that the PCR ran. The protocol was immunoSEQ multiplex PCR, while the TCRdb copy is restricted to in-frame clones and leaves out a portion. This sample has about 190,000 clones, with about 90% found just once. Specimen: PBMCs. These receptor sequences come from a man aged 25 to 40 in good health and CMV-seronegative.

Only one count was recorded for this clone. The chain combines TRBV6-5 with TRBJ2-5, with 7 bases lining up with TRBD1. This CDR3 has 13 residues. V was clipped by 8 bases and J by 5 bases; unmatched bases: 8. The V gene's germline CDR1 is MNHEY and CDR2 SVGAGI. The CDR3 DNA reads TGTGCCAGCGCAGGGGGTGGTAGTGAGACCCAGTACTTC. Translating it yields CASAGGGSETQYF.

This clone was detected only a few times. The rearrangement joins TRBV7-2 to TRBJ2-5; 7 bases are a match to TRBD1. Germline assignment: CDR1 SGHTA and CDR2 FQGNSA. After removal of 5 bases from V and 5 bases from J, the junction contained 5 bases not matched to a gene. CDR3 length: 13 amino acids. In nucleotides, the CDR3 is TGTGCCAGCAGCCCAGGACAGGTGGAGACCCAGTACTTC. Protein product: CASSPGQVETQYF.

The CDR3 protein is CASSFYRVSGDTQYF. The CDR3 DNA reads TGTGCCAGCAGCTTCTACAGGGTATCGGGAGATACGCAGTATTTT. The rearrangement links TRBV5-4 to TRBJ2-3; D is perhaps TRBD1 (6 bases). Between the trimmed V and J ends, which lost 2 bases and 5 bases, there was a span of 15 bases. The CDR3 runs to 15 residues. Per the germline V gene, CDR1 is SGHNT and CDR2 is YYREEE (reference sequence).

The chain is built from TRBV18 and TRBJ2-5; D is possibly TRBD1 (6 bases). Germline CDR1 and CDR2: KGHSH and LQKENI. The CDR3 contains 14 residues. V was pared by 3 bases and J by 5 bases, with 13 bases between. Here the CDR3 reads CASSPKQGRETQYF. CDR3 sequence (DNA): TGTGCCAGCTCACCGAAACAGGGTAGGGAGACCCAGTACTTC. Full variable domain (outside the CDR3, taken from reference TRBV18 and TRBJ2-5): NAGVMQNPRHLVRRRGQEARLRCSPMKGHSHVYWYRQLPEEGLKFMVYLQKENIIDESGMPKERFSAEFPKEGPSILRIQQVVRGDSAAYFCASSPKQGRETQYFGPGTRLLVL.